The 18 T cell receptor beta chains below all came from one sample that was sequenced in a study of beta chain features in type 1 diabetes. Every bit of the isolated RNA underwent reverse transcription, so sequencing read expressed TCRB transcripts. Some clones are missing from TCRdb's copy, which holds only in-frame ones; the method was immunoSEQ multiplex PCR. The sample shows some 240,000 clones, 11% of them seen only once. The sample was central memory CD4+ T cells from blood. These receptors came from a young man in good health.

V usage is TRBV14 and J usage is TRBJ1-4; D is perhaps TRBD1 (5 bases). The CDR3 consists of 16 residues. Trimming left V 4 bases short and J 4 bases short, with 16 bases between. Germline CDR1 and CDR2: SGHDN and FVKESK. As DNA, the CDR3 is TGTGCCAGCAGCCTTCAACGGGGCAGGGTTAATGAAAAACTGTTTTTT. Protein: CASSLQRGRVNEKLFF.

The chain links TRBV4-3 to TRBJ1-2, with D uncertain. Looked up from germline, CDR1 is LGHNA and CDR2 is YSLEER. V was clipped by 0 bases and J by 8 bases, with 19 bases between them. The CDR3 runs to 16 residues. The CDR3 here is CASSQEIWSGIEGYTF. CDR3 DNA sequence: TGCGCCAGCAGCCAAGAGATCTGGTCGGGAATTGAAGGCTACACCTTC.

The chain is built from TRBV29-1 and TRBJ2-1; maybe TRBD2 (6 bases). The CDR3 length is 16 residues. Trimming took 0 bases from V and 3 from J, leaving 15 bases between them. Germline V gene data show CDR1 as SQVTM and CDR2 as ANQGSEA. CDR3 DNA sequence: TGCAGCGTTGAAGATTTTGCGGGAATGTACTACAATGAGCAGTTCTTC. It is translated as CSVEDFAGMYYNEQFF.

This clone was found a few times. The genes are TRBV5-1 and TRBJ2-1; TRBD1 is a possible D gene (6 bases). The CDR3 runs to 15 residues. V was shortened by 7 bases and J by 4 bases, with 18 bases between the two germline ends. Per the germline V gene, CDR1 is SGHRS and CDR2 is YFSETQ. The CDR3 bases are TGCGCCAGCGCGACAGGACCAAATATGTACAATGAGCAGTTCTTC. Translating it yields CASATGPNMYNEQFF.

The table lists this clone with a few counts. The V and J genes are TRBV30 and TRBJ2-7, with 9 bases fitting TRBD2. CDR1 is GTSNPN, CDR2 SVGIG, per germline (reference sequence). This CDR3 has 14 residues. Unmatched junction bases numbered 11, after V lost 8 bases and J lost 3 bases. CDR3 sequence (DNA): TGTGCCGCCACAATGGGTAGCGGGAGCTACGAGCAGTACTTC. Its translation is CAATMGSGSYEQYF.

The chain joins TRBV27 to TRBJ2-7, with no clear D. Trimming left V 3 bases short and J 3 bases short, with 9 bases between. Germline lookup yields CDR1 MNHEY and CDR2 SMNVEV (reference sequence). The CDR3 extends over 13 amino acids. CDR3 loop: CASSFRANYEQYF. In DNA form, the CDR3 reads TGTGCCAGCAGTTTCCGGGCCAACTACGAGCAGTACTTC.

This clone has a handful of counts. The V and J genes are TRBV19 and TRBJ2-1; 7 nucleotides match TRBD2. V was pared by 0 bases and J by 4 bases, with 3 bases of the junction left unmatched. CDR1 is LNHDA and CDR2 is SQIVND in the germline V gene (reference sequence). This CDR3 spans 15 amino acids. The CDR3, as DNA: TGTGCCAGTAGTATAGAACTAGCGCGTTACAATGAGCAGTTCTTC. As protein: CASSIELARYNEQFF.

This chain uses TRBV5-1 with TRBJ1-1; D is uncertain. CDR3 length: 11 residues. CDR1 is SGHRS, CDR2 YFSETQ, per germline. Trimming shortened V by 2 bases and J by 11 bases, and 10 bases separated the two germline ends. CDR3 in DNA: TGCGCCAGCAGCTTTGATAACGAGGCTTTCTTT. As protein: CASSFDNEAFF.

This clone occurred a few times. The rearrangement joins TRBV9 to TRBJ2-2, with TRBD1 matching 9 bases. V shed 3 bases, J shed 3 bases, and the junction held 6 bases outside the gene matches. CDR3 length: 16 residues. CDR1 is SGDLS and CDR2 is YYNGEE in the germline V gene. The CDR3 region is CASSARTGADTGELFF. The DNA for the CDR3 is TGTGCCAGCAGCGCCCGGACAGGGGCGGACACCGGGGAGCTGTTTTTT.

The chain recombines TRBV6-5 with TRBJ1-1; D is ambiguous. This CDR3 region has 12 residues. CDR1 is MNHEY, CDR2 SVGAGI, per germline. The V gene lost 2 bases and the J gene lost 5 bases, with 6 bases spanning the gap. The CDR3 loop reads CASSYRRTEAFF. For the CDR3, the DNA is TGTGCCAGCAGTTACCGGAGGACTGAAGCTTTCTTT.

In regard to this clone: Additional DNA sequences in this sample encode the identical CDR3. The V and J genes are TRBV5-1 and TRBJ2-7; 11 bases agree with TRBD2. This CDR3 is built from 15 residues. The germline gives CDR1 SGHRS, CDR2 YFSETQ. V lost 4 bases to trimming and J lost 3 bases; unmatched junction nucleotides: 6. This chain's CDR3 is CASSLTSGSGYEQYF. The CDR3 nucleotides read TGCGCCAGCAGCCTTACTAGCGGGAGTGGCTACGAGCAGTACTTC.

The chain combines TRBV5-1 with TRBJ2-6; no firm D call. The germline V and J ends were trimmed by 1 base and 0 bases, with 5 bases remaining between them. The CDR3 sequence is 15 residues long. Germline V gene sequence: CDR1 SGHRS, CDR2 YFSETQ. The CDR3 spells CASSLLDSGANVLTF. CDR3 DNA: TGCGCCAGCAGCTTGTTGGACTCTGGGGCCAACGTCCTGACTTTC.

The chain couples TRBV5-1 to TRBJ2-7, with TRBD2 matching 7 bases. Germline CDR1 and CDR2: SGHRS and YFSETQ. CDR3 length equals 14 residues. V lost 0 bases and J lost 2; bases outside the gene matches: 2. The CDR3 region has the DNA TGCGCCAGCAGCTTGGTGGCGGGAGCCTACGAGCAGTACTTC. Its translation is CASSLVAGAYEQYF.

The CDR3 loop reads CASRDSNNEQFF. The CDR3 region has the DNA TGTGCCAGCAGAGATAGTAACAATGAGCAGTTCTTC. The chain employs TRBV2 and TRBJ2-1; D gene ambiguous. V lost 6 bases and J lost 5, with 8 bases in between. CDR1 and CDR2 (germline): SNHLY, FYNNEI. This CDR3 region has 12 residues.

Many counts were recorded for this clone. J is TRBJ2-4 and V is TRBV18, with D maybe TRBD2 (6 bases). This CDR3 has 16 residues. Germline V gene data show CDR1 as KGHSH and CDR2 as LQKENI. With 1 base removed from V and 0 bases from J, the gap between germline ends came to 10 bases. CDR3 amino acids: CASSPLAGTAKNIQYF. CDR3 DNA sequence: TGTGCCAGCTCACCACTCGCGGGGACAGCCAAAAACATTCAGTACTTC.

The chain couples TRBV7-9 to TRBJ2-2; D gene unclear. Germline-derived CDR1 and CDR2 are SEHNR and FQNEAQ (reference sequence). This CDR3 spans 14 amino acids. V was shortened by 4 bases and J by 6 bases, with 12 bases between the two germline ends. The CDR3 is CASSSQRRSGELFF. The CDR3, as DNA: TGTGCCAGCAGCTCCCAAAGGCGGTCCGGGGAGCTGTTTTTT.

Notes on this clone: One end of the junction is discordant with germline, which a read error may explain. The chain couples TRBV10-3 to TRBJ2-7; TRBD2 aligns across 10 bases. Per germline, CDR1 ENHRY and CDR2 SYGVKD. This CDR3 spans 12 amino acids. The CDR3 DNA follows: TGCGCCAGCGGGGGGGGAACCTACGAGCAGTACTTC. Residues: CASGGGTYEQYF.

This clone has at least ten counts. The gene calls are TRBV27 and TRBJ2-3; no firm D call. CDR1 and CDR2 (germline): MNHEY, SMNVEV (reference sequence). The CDR3 has 14 amino acids. The V end was cut by 2 bases, the J end by 8 bases, with 14 bases between. The CDR3 sequence: CASSLRRQLGTQYF. The CDR3 bases are TGTGCCAGCAGTTTACGACGGCAGCTGGGTACGCAGTATTTT.